A single TCR beta chain is shown here with its context. Generated by immunoSEQ multiplex PCR, the TCRdb table keeps only in-frame clones and is missing some. The sample lists about 360,000 clones; about nine tenths were seen once. This sample was included in a study of cytomegalovirus exposure and HLA in healthy donors. V was cut by 2 bases and J by 2 bases, with 15 bases left in between. Looked up from germline, CDR1 is ENHRY and CDR2 is SYGVKD. The length of the CDR3 is 16 residues. This sequence was found in a woman in her late teens or twenties in good health and CMV-seronegative. Sequenced input: PBMCs. The V call is TRBV10-3, the J call TRBJ1-2; D is unclear. The CDR3 sequence is CAISEHPTGSNYGYTF. The DNA of the CDR3 is TGTGCCATCAGTGAGCACCCTACGGGGTCAAACTATGGCTACACCTTC.